This is a list of T cell receptor beta chains from one sample in a study of cytomegalovirus exposure and HLA in healthy donors. Some clones are missing from TCRdb's copy, which holds only in-frame ones; the method was immunoSEQ multiplex PCR. Of approximately 220,000 clones listed, over 65% are singletons. The sequencing input was PBMCs. The receptors here all came from a man aged 18 to 29 in good health and CMV-seronegative. Each CDR3 is given without its conserved first and last residue. D genes are given only for firm matches.

J gene | V gene | D gene | CDR3 length | CDR3 protein
TRBJ2-3 | TRBV5-4 | NA | 12 | ASRNGTPTDTQY
TRBJ2-2 | TRBV7-2 | NA | 11 | ASSFRGSGELF
TRBJ2-1 | TRBV28 | NA | 12 | ASSPASSVYEQF
TRBJ2-7 | TRBV5-1 | TRBD1 | 11 | ASSPQPGQGSY
TRBJ2-1 | TRBV6-4 | TRBD2 | 18 | ASSRVGLAGLPSSYNEQF
TRBJ1-1 | TRBV28 | NA | 13 | ASSTPTDPNTEAF
TRBJ2-7 | TRBV2 | NA | 11 | ASRDILSYEQY
TRBJ2-7 | TRBV4-1 | NA | 10 | ASGGSSGEQY
TRBJ2-1 | TRBV7-3 | TRBD2 | 14 | ASSLPGRSSYNEQF
TRBJ2-1 | TRBV7-6 | TRBD1 | 14 | ASSSAGTGTYNEQF
TRBJ1-5 | TRBV28 | NA | 14 | ASSLYPDRFNQPQH
TRBJ2-7 | TRBV12-2 | NA | 15 | ASRLAAWGVSSYEQY
TRBJ2-7 | TRBV2 | TRBD1 | 13 | ASRYPGQGMHEQY
TRBJ1-1 | TRBV5-4 | TRBD1 | 13 | ASSRLIGTGTEAF
TRBJ2-7 | TRBV18 | TRBD1 | 14 | ASSPDWQGAKDEQY
TRBJ2-7 | TRBV7-9 | NA | 10 | ASSPGAGEQY
TRBJ1-2 | TRBV27 | NA | 12 | ASSPSTAPYGYT
TRBJ1-2 | TRBV7-9 | TRBD1 | 13 | SSSHGDRERDGYT
TRBJ2-6 | TRBV28 | NA | 15 | ASSPAGRGSGANVLT
TRBJ1-6 | TRBV18 | NA | 13 | ASSPTGDKGSPLH
TRBJ2-5 | TRBV15 | NA | 16 | ATSRDPVGLAGVETQY
TRBJ1-2 | TRBV5-1 | TRBD1 | 15 | ASSPRTGSFDNYGYT
TRBJ2-2 | TRBV5-1 | NA | 13 | ANSKTTVFAGELF
TRBJ2-1 | TRBV19 | NA | 13 | ASFPTGSSYNEQF
TRBJ2-1 | TRBV5-1 | TRBD2 | 15 | ASSLGLAASSYNEQF
TRBJ1-1 | TRBV6-1 | TRBD1 | 13 | ASSDYGQGVSEAF
TRBJ1-6 | TRBV5-1 | NA | 11 | ASSQGFYSPLH
TRBJ2-5 | TRBV5-1 | TRBD2 | 12 | ASTGGRTQETQY
TRBJ2-7 | TRBV4-1 | TRBD1 | 15 | ASSQYPPGQGMGEQY
TRBJ2-5 | TRBV27 | TRBD2 | 11 | ASPERERETQY
TRBJ2-7 | TRBV28 | NA | 8 | ASSLREQY
TRBJ2-1 | TRBV10-3 | NA | 12 | AINGPGSYNEQF
TRBJ1-4 | TRBV5-6 | TRBD1 | 13 | ASSLSVDRGLKLF
TRBJ2-5 | TRBV11-2 | NA | 12 | ASSWGQGQETQY
TRBJ2-7 | TRBV18 | NA | 12 | ASSDRTEYYEQY
TRBJ2-2 | TRBV7-2 | NA | 11 | ASSWRDTGELF
TRBJ1-5 | TRBV28 | TRBD1 | 11 | ASRWDRNQPQH
TRBJ2-7 | TRBV2 | TRBD2 | 13 | ASSRLAGGPYEQY
TRBJ1-2 | TRBV19 | TRBD1 | 13 | ASSIPQGPPYGYT
TRBJ2-1 | TRBV4-1 | NA | 16 | ASSPTRGGPVRFNEQF
TRBJ2-1 | TRBV19 | NA | 11 | ASALGPNNEQF
TRBJ2-7 | TRBV27 | TRBD2 | 12 | ASIRSGSPYEQY
TRBJ2-7 | TRBV10-1 | NA | 14 | ASSESGQGLSYEQY